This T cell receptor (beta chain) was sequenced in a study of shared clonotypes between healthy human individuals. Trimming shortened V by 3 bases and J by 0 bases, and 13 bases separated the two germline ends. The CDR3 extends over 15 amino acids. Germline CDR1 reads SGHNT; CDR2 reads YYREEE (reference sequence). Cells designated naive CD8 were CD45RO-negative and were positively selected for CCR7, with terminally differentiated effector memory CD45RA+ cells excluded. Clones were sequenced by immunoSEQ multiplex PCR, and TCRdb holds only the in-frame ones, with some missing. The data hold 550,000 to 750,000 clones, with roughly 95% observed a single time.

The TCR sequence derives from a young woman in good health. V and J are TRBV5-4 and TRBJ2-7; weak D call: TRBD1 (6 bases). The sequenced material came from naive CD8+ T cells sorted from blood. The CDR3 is CASSSGGRSSYEQYF. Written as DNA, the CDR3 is TGTGCCAGCAGCTCTGGGGGCAGGAGCTCCTACGAGCAGTACTTC.